This T cell receptor (beta chain) stems from a study of blood T cell repertoires in COVID-19. Original methodology: Reference gene primers were amplified, and this amplification served to estimate nucleated cell counts. Using immunoSEQ multiplex PCR, the repertoire was profiled, and TCRdb retains in-frame clones only, with some absent. D and trimming were read from the DNA, whereas the V and J calls and clone size are those reported in that table. The sample lists about 300,000 clones; 85% were seen once. Which cohort a participant joined came from the clinical history participants gave. In germline, CDR1 is ENHRY, CDR2 SYGVKD. J lost 10 bases, V lost 6 bases, and 7 bases had no gene match. The CDR3 spans 13 residues.

The material sequenced was PBMCs or T cells enriched from blood (not recorded which). The V call is TRBV10-3, the J call TRBJ1-2; 11 bases map to TRBD1. The clonotype comes from a woman aged 45-60 years who had recovered from COVID-19. CDR3 bases: TGTGCCATCAGGAGCTCGGGACAGGGGGTCTACACCTTC. This gives the protein CAIRSSGQGVYTF.